This T cell receptor beta chain comes out of a study of blood T cell repertoires in COVID-19. Across the whole study: Samples came from the United States, Italy and Spain, spanning acute and convalescent COVID-19.

The authors' processing: Amplification with reference gene primers provided the estimates of nucleated cell counts. The assay was immunoSEQ multiplex PCR, and TCRdb's table has in-frame clones only and misses some. V, J and clone size reflect that table, while D and trimming were determined from the DNA. The sample holds tens of thousands of clones, about 84% seen once. With 4 bases removed from V and 10 bases from J, the gap between germline ends came to 13 bases. The CDR3 length is 12 residues. Per germline, CDR1 MDHEN and CDR2 SYDVKM. The source material was peripheral blood. The TCR originated in a woman between 65 and 79 years old with acute or convalescent COVID-19. V and J are TRBV28 and TRBJ1-2; no reliable D call. The CDR3 bases are TGTGCCAGCAGTTCTCGACGGGAGGACTACACCTTC. Translation gives CASSSRREDYTF.